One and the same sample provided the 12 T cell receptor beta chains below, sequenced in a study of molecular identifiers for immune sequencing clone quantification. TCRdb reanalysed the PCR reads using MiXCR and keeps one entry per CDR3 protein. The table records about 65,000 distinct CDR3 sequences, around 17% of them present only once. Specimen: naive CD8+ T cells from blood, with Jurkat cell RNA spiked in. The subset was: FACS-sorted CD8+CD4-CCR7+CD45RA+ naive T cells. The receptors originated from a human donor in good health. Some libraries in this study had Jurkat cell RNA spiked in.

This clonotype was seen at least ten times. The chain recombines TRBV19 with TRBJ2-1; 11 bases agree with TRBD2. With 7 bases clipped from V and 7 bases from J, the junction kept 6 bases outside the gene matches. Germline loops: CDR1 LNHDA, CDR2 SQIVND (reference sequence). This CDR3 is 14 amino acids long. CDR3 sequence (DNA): TGTGCCAGTAACCGTATAGCGGGAGGGAATGAGCAGTTCTTC. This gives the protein CASNRIAGGNEQFF.

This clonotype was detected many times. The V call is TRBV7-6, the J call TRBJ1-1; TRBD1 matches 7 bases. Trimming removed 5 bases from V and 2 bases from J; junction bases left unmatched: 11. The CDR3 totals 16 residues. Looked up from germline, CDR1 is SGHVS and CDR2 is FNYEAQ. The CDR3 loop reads CASSTGRGRINTEAFF. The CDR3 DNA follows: TGTGCCAGCAGCACTGGGAGGGGGCGCATCAACACTGAAGCTTTCTTT.

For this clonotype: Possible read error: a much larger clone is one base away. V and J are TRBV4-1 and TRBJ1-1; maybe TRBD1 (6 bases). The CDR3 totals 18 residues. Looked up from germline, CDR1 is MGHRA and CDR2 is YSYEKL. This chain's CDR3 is CASSQDGVGDLGDTEALF. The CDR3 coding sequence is TGCGCCAGCAGCCAAGATGGGGTCGGGGACTTGGGGGACACTGAAGCTCTCTTT.

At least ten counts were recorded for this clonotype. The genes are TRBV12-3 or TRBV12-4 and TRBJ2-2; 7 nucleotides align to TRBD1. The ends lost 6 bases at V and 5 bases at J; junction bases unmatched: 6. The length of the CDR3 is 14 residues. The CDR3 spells CASSRQGGTGELFF. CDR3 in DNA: TGTGCCAGCAGCCGACAGGGCGGGACCGGGGAGCTGTTTTTT.

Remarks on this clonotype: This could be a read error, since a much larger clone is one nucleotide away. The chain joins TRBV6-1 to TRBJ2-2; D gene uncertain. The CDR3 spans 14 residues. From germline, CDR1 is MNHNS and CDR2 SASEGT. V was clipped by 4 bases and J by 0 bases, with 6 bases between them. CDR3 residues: CASSGMANTGELFF. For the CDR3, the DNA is TGTGCCAGCAGTGGTATGGCGAACACCGGGGAGCTGTTTTTT.

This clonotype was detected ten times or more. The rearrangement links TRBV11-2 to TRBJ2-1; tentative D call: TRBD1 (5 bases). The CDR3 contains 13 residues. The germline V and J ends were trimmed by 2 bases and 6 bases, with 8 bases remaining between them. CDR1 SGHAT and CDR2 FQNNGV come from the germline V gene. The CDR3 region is CASSLFRGNEQFF. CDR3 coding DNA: TGTGCCAGCAGCTTATTTAGGGGCAATGAGCAGTTCTTC. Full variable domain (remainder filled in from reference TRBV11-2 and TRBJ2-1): EAGVAQSPRYKIIEKRQSVAFWCNPISGHATLYWYQQILGQGPKLLIQFQNNGVVDDSQLPKDRFSAERLKGVDSTLKIQPAKLEDSAVYLCASSLFRGNEQFFGPGTRLTVL.

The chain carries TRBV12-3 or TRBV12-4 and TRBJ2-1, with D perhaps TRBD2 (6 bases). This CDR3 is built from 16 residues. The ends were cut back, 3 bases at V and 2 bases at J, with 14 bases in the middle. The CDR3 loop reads CASSFVASAAYNEQFF. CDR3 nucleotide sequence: TGTGCCAGCAGTTTCGTTGCTAGCGCGGCCTACAATGAGCAGTTCTTC.

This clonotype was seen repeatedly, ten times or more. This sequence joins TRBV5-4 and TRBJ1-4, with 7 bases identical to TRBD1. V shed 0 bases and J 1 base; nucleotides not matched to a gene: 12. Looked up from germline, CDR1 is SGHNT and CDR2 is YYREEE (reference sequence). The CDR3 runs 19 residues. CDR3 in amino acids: CASSLATGPPPLTNEKLFF. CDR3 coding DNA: TGTGCCAGCAGCTTGGCGACAGGGCCTCCCCCGCTAACTAATGAAAAACTGTTTTTT.

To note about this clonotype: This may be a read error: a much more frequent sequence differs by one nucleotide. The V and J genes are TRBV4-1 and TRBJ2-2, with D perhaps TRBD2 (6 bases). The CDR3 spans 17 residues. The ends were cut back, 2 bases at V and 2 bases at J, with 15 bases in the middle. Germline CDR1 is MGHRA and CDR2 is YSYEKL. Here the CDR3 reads CASSQRVVAENTGELFF. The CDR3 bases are TGCGCCAGCAGCCAACGGGTAGTAGCGGAAAACACCGGGGAGCTGTTTTTT.

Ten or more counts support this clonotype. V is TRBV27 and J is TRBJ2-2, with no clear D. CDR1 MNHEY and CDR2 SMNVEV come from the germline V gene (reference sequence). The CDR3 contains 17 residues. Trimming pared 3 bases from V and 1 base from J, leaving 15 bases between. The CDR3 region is CASSFGHPRENTGELFF. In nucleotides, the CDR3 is TGTGCCAGCAGTTTTGGTCATCCAAGGGAGAACACCGGGGAGCTGTTTTTT.

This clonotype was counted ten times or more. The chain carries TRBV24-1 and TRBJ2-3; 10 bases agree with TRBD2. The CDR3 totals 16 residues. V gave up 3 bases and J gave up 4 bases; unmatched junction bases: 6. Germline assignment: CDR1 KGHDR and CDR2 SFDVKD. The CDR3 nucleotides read TGTGCCACCAGTGATCAAGCGGGAGGGCCCCCAGATACGCAGTATTTT. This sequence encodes CATSDQAGGPPDTQYF.

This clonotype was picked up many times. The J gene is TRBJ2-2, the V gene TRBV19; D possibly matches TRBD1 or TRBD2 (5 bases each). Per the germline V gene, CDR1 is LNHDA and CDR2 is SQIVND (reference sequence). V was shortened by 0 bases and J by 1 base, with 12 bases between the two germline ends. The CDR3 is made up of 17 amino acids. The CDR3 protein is CASSIDREGVNTGELFF. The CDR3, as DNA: TGTGCCAGTAGTATAGATCGGGAAGGGGTGAACACCGGGGAGCTGTTTTTT.